These 18 T cell receptor beta chains came from one sample sequenced in a study of cytomegalovirus exposure and HLA in healthy donors. The PCR was carried out with 60 Vbeta primers and 13 Jbeta primers. The method was immunoSEQ multiplex PCR; TCRdb's version includes in-frame clones alone and lacks a portion of them. Altogether around 140,000 clones are present, 70% to 85% being singletons, with the ten largest covering around 2.4%. The sequenced material came from PBMCs. The receptors originated from a male donor in good health and CMV-seronegative.

V usage is TRBV19 and J usage is TRBJ2-7; 7 nucleotides match TRBD2. V gave up 8 bases and J gave up 2 bases; unmatched junction bases: 15. The CDR3 contains 16 residues. From germline, CDR1 is LNHDA and CDR2 SQIVND (reference sequence). This chain's CDR3 is CASLPAAGTTPYEQYF. The CDR3 region has the DNA TGTGCCAGTCTTCCGGCCGCCGGGACTACGCCCTACGAGCAGTACTTC.

The chain couples TRBV5-4 to TRBJ2-1; D gene ambiguous. Germline CDR1 reads SGHNT; CDR2 reads YYREEE (reference sequence). The CDR3 runs 15 residues. V was cut by 0 bases and J by 0 bases, with 7 bases left in between. CDR3 residues: CASSLGASSYNEQFF. The CDR3 nucleotides read TGTGCCAGCAGCTTGGGGGCGAGCTCCTACAATGAGCAGTTCTTC.

The genes are TRBV4-3 and TRBJ2-1, with D perhaps matching TRBD2 (5 bases). The CDR3 runs 15 residues. Trimming removed 1 base at V and 7 bases at J, with 14 bases between. Germline CDR1 and CDR2: LGHNA and YSLEER. The CDR3 sequence: CASSQVGTGWNEQFF. CDR3 DNA: TGCGCCAGCAGCCAAGTTGGTACGGGATGGAATGAGCAGTTCTTC.

In DNA form, the CDR3 reads TGTGCCAGTAGCGGAGGGACTAGCGGGATGGTCGAGCAGTACTTC. Translation: CASSGGTSGMVEQYF. This chain links TRBV19 with TRBJ2-7; 13 bases align to TRBD2. CDR3 length: 15 residues. The germline CDR1 and CDR2 sequences are LNHDA and SQIVND (reference sequence). After removal of 6 bases from V and 6 bases from J, the junction contained 8 bases not matched to a gene.

V usage is TRBV27 and J usage is TRBJ1-3; TRBD1 matches 11 bases. Trimming cost V 6 bases and J 5 bases; bases outside gene matches: 9. The CDR3 spans 16 residues. The V gene's germline CDR1 is MNHEY and CDR2 SMNVEV (reference sequence). Here the CDR3 reads CASRTLGQGERNTIYF. CDR3 sequence (DNA): TGTGCCAGCAGAACGCTGGGACAGGGGGAGCGAAACACCATATATTTT.

The chain joins TRBV15 to TRBJ2-7; weak D call: TRBD2 (6 bases). Looked up from germline, CDR1 is LNHNV and CDR2 is YYDKDF (reference sequence). The CDR3 extends over 15 amino acids. The ends were cut back, 1 base at V and 4 bases at J, with 14 bases in the middle. The CDR3 nucleotides read TGTGCCACCAGCAGAGGGGGGGAAAGTGGGTACGAGCAGTACTTC. Its translation is CATSRGGESGYEQYF.

The chain is built from TRBV5-6 and TRBJ2-7; 8 bases are shared with TRBD2. This CDR3 region has 14 residues. The germline V gene encodes CDR1 SGHDT and CDR2 YYEEEE. V was clipped by 5 bases and J by 5 bases; unmatched bases: 9. The CDR3 spells CASSLPSGFNEQYF. In DNA form, the CDR3 reads TGTGCCAGCAGTTTGCCTAGCGGGTTCAACGAGCAGTACTTC.

The gene calls are TRBV5-6 and TRBJ2-2; D is unresolved. Germline V gives CDR1 SGHDT, CDR2 YYEEEE. Deletions cut 4 bases from V and 1 base from J, with 5 bases between. There are 13 residues in the CDR3. This CDR3 is CASSPWNTGELFF. The CDR3 DNA reads TGTGCCAGCAGCCCCTGGAACACCGGGGAGCTGTTTTTT.

A remark on this clone: The junction departs from the called germline gene at one end, perhaps through a read error. The gene calls are TRBV5-6 and TRBJ2-7; 7 nucleotides match TRBD2. Germline V gene sequence: CDR1 SGHDT, CDR2 YYEEEE. The CDR3 spans 15 residues. The CDR3, as DNA: TGTGCCAGCAACCTCCGGGGGACTAACCCCTATGAGCAGTACTTC. Its translation is CASNLRGTNPYEQYF.

The rearrangement uses TRBV27 and TRBJ1-1; D perhaps matches TRBD1 (5 bases). Trimming pared 5 bases from V and 4 bases from J, leaving 17 bases between. The CDR3 extends over 15 amino acids. Germline-derived CDR1 and CDR2 are MNHEY and SMNVEV (reference sequence). The CDR3 DNA reads as TGTGCCAGCAGTAATCTCGGGGGGAGGACCACTGAAGCTTTCTTT. Its protein is CASSNLGGRTTEAFF.

There are a few counts of this clone. J is TRBJ2-5 and V is TRBV7-2; no reliable D call. Germline V CDR1 and CDR2: SGHTA, FQGNSA. V was cut by 5 bases and J by 7 bases, with 14 bases left in between. The CDR3 runs to 13 residues. The CDR3 nucleotides read TGTGCCAGCAGCCCTTCGAGACTGCCGACCCAGTACTTC. It translates to CASSPSRLPTQYF.

This clone was detected a few times. V gene TRBV6-4 combines with J gene TRBJ2-2, with 9 bases aligning to TRBD2. The CDR3 runs 15 residues. J gave up 7 bases and V 0 bases, and 3 bases lay outside the gene matches. Per germline, CDR1 MRHNA and CDR2 SNTAGT. The CDR3 is CASSDSLAGHGELFF. The DNA of the CDR3 is TGTGCCAGCAGTGACTCCCTAGCGGGACACGGGGAGCTGTTTTTT.

J is TRBJ1-4 and V is TRBV28, with 7 bases fitting TRBD1. Germline values: CDR1 MDHEN, CDR2 SYDVKM. With 4 bases clipped from V and 0 bases from J, the junction kept 8 bases outside the gene matches. The CDR3 sequence is 17 residues long. The CDR3, as DNA: TGTGCCAGCAGTTCCTCCCGACAGGGTGCAACTAATGAAAAACTGTTTTTT. Translation gives CASSSSRQGATNEKLFF.

The chain has TRBV5-1 and TRBJ2-7; 8 bases fit TRBD2. Trimming took 4 bases from V and 4 from J; bases not matched to a gene: 10. Germline CDR1 SGHRS, CDR2 YFSETQ. The CDR3 length is 15 residues. The CDR3 protein is CASSRGSGRSYEQYF. Here the CDR3 DNA reads TGCGCCAGCAGCAGGGGGAGCGGGAGAAGTTACGAGCAGTACTTC.

CDR3 loop: CASSGRRGYSNQPQHF. In DNA form, the CDR3 reads TGTGCCAGCAGCGGACGTAGGGGATATAGCAATCAGCCCCAGCATTTT. The J gene is TRBJ1-5, the V gene TRBV5-8; D might be TRBD1 (5 bases). The CDR3 consists of 16 residues. Germline V CDR1 and CDR2: SGHTS, YDEGEE. V was trimmed by 4 bases and J by 0 bases, leaving 14 bases between them.

This chain uses TRBV9 with TRBJ1-2; 7 nucleotides agree with TRBD1. The CDR3 totals 13 residues. Germline CDR1 SGDLS, CDR2 YYNGEE. With V trimmed by 0 bases and J by 4 bases, 0 bases remained unmatched. This CDR3 is CASSVEGAYGYTF. In nucleotides, the CDR3 is TGTGCCAGCAGCGTAGAGGGGGCCTATGGCTACACCTTC. The full variable domain, completed using reference TRBV9 and TRBJ1-2, is DSGVTQTPKHLITATGQRVTLRCSPRSGDLSVYWYQQSLDQGLQFLIQYYNGEERAKGNILERFSAQQFPDLHSELNLSSLELGDSALYFCASSVEGAYGYTFGSGTRLTVV.

This chain uses TRBV30 with TRBJ1-4; the D gene is possibly TRBD1 (5 bases). Germline CDR1 reads GTSNPN; CDR2 reads SVGIG (reference sequence). CDR3 length: 14 amino acids. V gave up 5 bases and J gave up 6 bases, with 16 bases separating them. This chain's CDR3 is CAWARPGRDEKLFF. The DNA for the CDR3 is TGTGCCTGGGCCCGCCCGGGCAGGGATGAAAAACTGTTTTTT.

The V and J genes are TRBV5-8 and TRBJ2-3; D call uncertain. V lost 4 bases, J lost 2 bases, and 5 bases lay in between. The CDR3 totals 12 residues. The V gene's germline CDR1 is SGHTS and CDR2 YDEGEE. DNA of the CDR3: TGTGCCAGCAGCCTATACACAGATACGCAGTATTTT. This codes for CASSLYTDTQYF.